This T cell receptor (beta chain) emerged from a study of cytomegalovirus exposure and HLA in healthy donors. Regarding the study as a whole: The likely origin of a cluster of highly shared sequence variants was a sequencing artifact. V- and J-gene trimming in TCR beta was tied to a missense DCLRE1C variant by an analysis performed later.

The PCR employed 60 Vbeta primers together with 13 Jbeta primers. The method was immunoSEQ multiplex PCR; TCRdb's version includes in-frame clones alone and lacks a portion of them. The profile shows 55,000 to 85,000 clones, roughly 90% of them singletons. About this clone: The antigen remains unidentified. This same CDR3 is encoded by further DNA sequences in the sample.

Sequenced input: PBMCs. The source is a woman in her 30s in good health and CMV-seronegative.

For the CDR3, the DNA is TGTGCCAGCAGCTTTCGAGGGGGCCAAGAGACCCAGTACTTC. This translates into CASSFRGGQETQYF. The chain couples TRBV5-8 to TRBJ2-5, with D possibly matching TRBD1 (6 bases). Germline CDR1 and CDR2: SGHTS and YDEGEE. The CDR3 consists of 14 residues. The ends were cut back, 2 bases at V and 1 base at J, with 9 bases in the middle. Full variable domain (outside the CDR3, taken from reference TRBV5-8 and TRBJ2-5): EAGVTQSPTHLIKTRGQQATLRCSPISGHTSVYWYQQALGLGLQFLLWYDEGEERNRGNFPPRFSGRQFPNYSSELNVNALELEDSALYLCASSFRGGQETQYFGPGTRLLVL.